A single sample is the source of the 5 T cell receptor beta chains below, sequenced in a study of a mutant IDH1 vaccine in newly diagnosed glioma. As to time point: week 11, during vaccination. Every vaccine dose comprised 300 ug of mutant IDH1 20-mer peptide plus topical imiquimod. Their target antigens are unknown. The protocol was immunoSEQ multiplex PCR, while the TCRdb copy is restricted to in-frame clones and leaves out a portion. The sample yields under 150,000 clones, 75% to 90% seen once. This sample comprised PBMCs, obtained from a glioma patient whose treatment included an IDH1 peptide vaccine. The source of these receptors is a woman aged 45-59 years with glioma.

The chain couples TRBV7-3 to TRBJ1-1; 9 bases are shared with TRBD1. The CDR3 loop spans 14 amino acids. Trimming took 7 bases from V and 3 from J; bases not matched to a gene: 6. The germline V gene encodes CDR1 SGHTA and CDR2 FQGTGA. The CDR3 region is CASKPGQGYTEAFF. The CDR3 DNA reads TGTGCCAGCAAGCCGGGACAGGGTTACACTGAAGCTTTCTTT.

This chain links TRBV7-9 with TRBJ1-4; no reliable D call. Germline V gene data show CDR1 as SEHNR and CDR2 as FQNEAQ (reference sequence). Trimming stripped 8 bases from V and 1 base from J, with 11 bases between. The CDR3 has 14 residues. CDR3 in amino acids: CASGTVLTNEKLFF. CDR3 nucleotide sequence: TGTGCCAGCGGCACCGTTTTAACTAATGAAAAACTGTTTTTT.

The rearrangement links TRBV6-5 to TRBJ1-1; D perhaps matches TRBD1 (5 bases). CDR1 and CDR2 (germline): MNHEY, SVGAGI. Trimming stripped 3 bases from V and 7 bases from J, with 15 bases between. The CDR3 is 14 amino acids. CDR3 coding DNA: TGTGCCAGCAGTTATCGAGGCAGGGTGGGTGAAGCTTTCTTT. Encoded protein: CASSYRGRVGEAFF.

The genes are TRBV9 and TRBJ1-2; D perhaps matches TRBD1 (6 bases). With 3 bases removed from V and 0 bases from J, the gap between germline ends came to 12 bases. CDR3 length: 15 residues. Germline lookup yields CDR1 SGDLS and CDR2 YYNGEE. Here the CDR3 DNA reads TGTGCCAGCAGCGCAACAGGGAAACCTAACTATGGCTACACCTTC. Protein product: CASSATGKPNYGYTF.

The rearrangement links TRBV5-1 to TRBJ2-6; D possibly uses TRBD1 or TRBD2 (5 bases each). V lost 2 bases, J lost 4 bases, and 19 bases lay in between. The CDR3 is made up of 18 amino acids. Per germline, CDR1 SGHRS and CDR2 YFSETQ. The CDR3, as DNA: TGCGCCAGCAGCTTCCGGGACGGTTTCCGGAGAGGGGCCAACGTCCTGACTTTC. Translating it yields CASSFRDGFRRGANVLTF.